The clone carrying this T cell receptor beta chain showed up just a few times. Its antigen remains unidentified. An end of the junction differs from the germline gene, which may be a read error. This CDR3 has 15 amino acids. Germline values: CDR1 SSHAT, CDR2 FNYEAQ (reference sequence). The data derive from a study of cytomegalovirus exposure and HLA in healthy donors. Turning to the study itself: In a previous analysis, approximately 110 million unique TCR beta sequences were found from 170 million or so T cells.

The PCR used 60 Vbeta and 13 Jbeta primers. Assay: immunoSEQ multiplex PCR; the TCRdb copy retains only in-frame clones and omits some. The sample carries some 130,000 clones, roughly 65% recorded once. Study-wide findings and caveats: Reports showed the classifier diagnosing cytomegalovirus status with high specificity and sensitivity. Sequencing depth across donors, presence/absence analyses assumed, was roughly uniform. TCR sequences were mostly rare, though some public TCRs occurred in many donors.

The receptor's source is a man aged 40-49 years in good health and CMV-seropositive. Sequencing input: PBMCs. The rearrangement links TRBV7-7 to TRBJ2-7; TRBD1 aligns across 7 bases. The CDR3 nucleotides read TGTGCTAGCAGCTTTCAGCCGACAGGGTACGACGAGCAGTACTTC. Amino acids: CASSFQPTGYDEQYF.